Each of the 12 T cell receptor beta chains below was sequenced from the same sample in a study of T-cell reconstitution after alpha-beta-depleted transplantation in children. Unique molecular identifiers were incorporated into the prepared TCRbeta library. TCRdb processed the PCR reads anew with MiXCR; each CDR3 protein has one entry. Of about 640,000 distinct CDR3 sequences detected, roughly 17% appear once; the ten largest clones hold 1.1%. The sequences come from PBMCs from the stem cell graft donor, collected from the stem cell graft. The receptors were sampled from a human donor who donated a stem cell graft to a child with acute myeloid leukemia.

The rearrangement joins TRBV4-1 to TRBJ1-2; 7 bases match TRBD1. Germline values: CDR1 MGHRA, CDR2 YSYEKL. J gave up 3 bases and V 0 bases, and 7 bases lay outside the gene matches. The CDR3 is 16 amino acids. The CDR3 spells CASSQDMRQGDYGYTF. CDR3 nucleotides: TGCGCCAGCAGCCAAGATATGAGACAGGGAGACTATGGCTACACCTTC.

This clonotype was observed at least ten times. The chain uses TRBV5-1 and TRBJ2-7, with a weak D call TRBD1 (6 bases). Between the trimmed V and J ends, which lost 7 bases and 2 bases, there was a span of 10 bases. The CDR3 consists of 12 residues. Per germline, CDR1 SGHRS and CDR2 YFSETQ. CDR3 nucleotides: TGCGCCAGCCGGACAGAAGCCTACGAGCAGTACTTC. This encodes CASRTEAYEQYF.

In this sample, this clonotype turned up many times. J is TRBJ2-1 and V is TRBV12-3 or TRBV12-4; D may be TRBD2 (5 bases). Deletions cut 10 bases from V and 9 bases from J, with 10 bases between. The CDR3 has 10 residues. DNA for the CDR3: TGTGCCACAGGTCGGGGTGAGCAGTTCTTC. This encodes CATGRGEQFF.

The V call is TRBV11-1, the J call TRBJ1-5; the match to TRBD1 covers 11 bases. This CDR3 region has 19 residues. V was clipped by 0 bases and J by 2 bases; unmatched bases: 9. CDR1 SGHAT and CDR2 FQDESV come from the germline V gene (reference sequence). CDR3 residues: CASSLAGTGGGGGNQPQHF. In nucleotides, the CDR3 is TGTGCCAGCAGCTTAGCAGGGACAGGGGGTGGGGGAGGCAATCAGCCCCAGCATTTT.

The V gene is TRBV3-1, the J gene TRBJ2-1, with no clear D. V lost 1 base and J lost 8, with 12 bases in between. From germline, CDR1 is LGHDT and CDR2 YNNKEL (reference sequence). This CDR3 has 14 residues. In DNA form, the CDR3 reads TGTGCCAGCAGCCAAGGTAGGACGCTCGATGAGCAGTTCTTC. It is translated as CASSQGRTLDEQFF.

This clonotype was seen repeatedly, ten times or more. The V gene is TRBV20-1, the J gene TRBJ2-2, with 7 nucleotides matching TRBD2. CDR1 and CDR2 from the germline V gene are DFQATT and SNEGSKA (reference sequence). Unmatched junction bases numbered 4, after V lost 2 bases and J lost 7 bases. The CDR3 length is 13 residues. CDR3 loop: CSARTGTIGELFF. In DNA, the CDR3 is TGCAGTGCTAGAACCGGGACTATCGGGGAGCTGTTTTTT.

This clonotype has more than one count but fewer than ten. This chain uses TRBV12-3 or TRBV12-4 with TRBJ2-4; possible D gene TRBD2, 5 bases. V was trimmed by 5 bases and J by 2 bases, leaving 13 bases between them. CDR3 length: 15 residues. The CDR3 DNA is TGTGCCAGCAGTACCCCGGGAAGTACCAAAAACATTCAGTACTTC. This sequence encodes CASSTPGSTKNIQYF.

The table lists this clonotype with many counts. The chain has TRBV10-3 and TRBJ2-3, with D perhaps TRBD1 or TRBD2 (6 bases each). Per the germline V gene, CDR1 is ENHRY and CDR2 is SYGVKD. V shed 7 bases and J shed 5 bases, with 16 bases lying between them. This CDR3 is built from 14 residues. The CDR3 sequence is CAINVQGGRDTQYF. CDR3 DNA: TGTGCCATCAATGTACAGGGAGGAAGAGATACGCAGTATTTT.

This clonotype was observed at least ten times. The chain has TRBV20-1 and TRBJ2-7; either TRBD1 or TRBD2 may supply D (5 bases each). Germline lookup yields CDR1 DFQATT and CDR2 SNEGSKA (reference sequence). The CDR3 is made up of 12 amino acids. V shed 3 bases and J shed 2 bases, with 8 bases lying between them. The DNA of the CDR3 is TGCAGTGCTAGGGGACCTCCCTACGAGCAGTACTTC. This translates into CSARGPPYEQYF.

This clonotype was counted a few times. A much larger clone differs by one base, so this may be a read error. This chain uses TRBV20-1 with TRBJ1-1; TRBD1 is a possible D gene (6 bases). The germline gives CDR1 DFQATT, CDR2 SNEGSKA (reference sequence). This CDR3 region has 13 residues. Trimming took 2 bases from V and 10 from J, leaving 17 bases between them. CDR3 protein: CSARPLPQGPAFF. DNA for the CDR3: TGCAGTGCTAGACCGTTACCACAGGGACCAGCTTTCTTT.

This clonotype was recorded many times. The V gene is TRBV4-3, the J gene TRBJ1-6, with D maybe TRBD1 (6 bases). The V gene lost 0 bases and the J gene lost 9 bases, with 15 bases spanning the gap. The CDR3 extends over 16 amino acids. In germline, CDR1 is LGHNA, CDR2 YSLEER. CDR3 region: CASSQDRGDTTSPLHF. CDR3 in DNA: TGCGCCAGCAGCCAAGATCGGGGGGACACAACTTCACCCCTCCACTTT.

This clonotype was observed a few times. V gene TRBV20-1 combines with J gene TRBJ2-1, with a weak D call TRBD1 (6 bases). CDR1 and CDR2 (germline): DFQATT, SNEGSKA (reference sequence). The CDR3 has 15 residues. Trimming left V 5 bases short and J 1 base short, with 15 bases between. CDR3 in DNA: TGCAGTGCTTACAGGGAGTTCAGTTCCTACAATGAGCAGTTCTTC. Protein product: CSAYREFSSYNEQFF.